One and the same sample provided the 2 T cell receptor beta chains below, sequenced in a study of T cell responses to AZD1222 COVID-19 vaccine. The data were produced by immunoSEQ multiplex PCR, yet TCRdb's version contains in-frame clones alone and is incomplete. The sample lists 130,000 to 150,000 clones, 90% occurring once. The sequencing here drew on peripheral blood, taken on day 0 of AZD1222 vaccination. Receptors were obtained from an adult in good health.

A single count supports this clone. The chain joins TRBV6-6 to TRBJ1-2, with D maybe TRBD1 (6 bases). CDR3 length: 14 amino acids. Looked up from germline, CDR1 is MNHNY and CDR2 is SVGAGI (reference sequence). The V end lost 6 bases, the J end lost 8 bases, and 19 bases lay between the germline ends. CDR3 DNA sequence: TGTGCCAGCAGCCCAACACAGGGTTCCGGGGGCTACACCTTC. Translated: CASSPTQGSGGYTF.

This clone was counted once. The V gene is TRBV4-3, the J gene TRBJ1-1; no clear D. V was cut by 1 base and J by 4 bases, with 13 bases left in between. The CDR3 consists of 15 residues. Germline assignment: CDR1 LGHNA and CDR2 YSLEER. The CDR3 region has the DNA TGCGCCAGCAGCCAAGGGGATGGGGAGGGCACTGAAGCTTTCTTT. This translates into CASSQGDGEGTEAFF.